This TCR beta chain derives from a study of blood T cell repertoires in COVID-19. Overall study context: Sources were T cells, B-cell-depleted T cells, or PBMCs; the material itself was cDNA or gDNA.

This CDR3 spans 15 amino acids. Trimming stripped 10 bases from V and 0 bases from J, with 16 bases between. The germline gives CDR1 LGHDT, CDR2 YNNKEL (reference sequence). As processed by the authors: Reference gene primers were amplified, and this amplification served to estimate nucleated cell counts. The protocol was immunoSEQ multiplex PCR, while the TCRdb copy is restricted to in-frame clones and leaves out a portion. That table gives V, J and clone size, and the DNA gave D and trimming. The sample comprises over 150,000 clones, around 90% of which are singletons, and roughly 0.51% rests with the top ten.

The chain joins TRBV3-1 (or the pseudogene TRBV3-2) to TRBJ2-4, with TRBD1 as a possible D gene (5 bases). Material: peripheral blood. The sequence derives from a man aged 50 to 60 with acute or convalescent COVID-19. The CDR3, as DNA: TGTGCCACCCTCCCAGGGAATATAGCCAAAAACATTCAGTACTTC. It translates to CATLPGNIAKNIQYF.